The text below deals with one T cell receptor (beta chain). Its antigen is currently not known. No base quality information exists; no much larger clone differs at one position. The data stem from a study of OX40 agonist ivuxolimab in advanced cancers. Some background on the complete study: The costimulatory receptor OX40 (CD134) was targeted by ivuxolimab, a fully human IgG2 agonistic monoclonal antibody. Of the 50 to 55 patients in dose escalation, about 20 had hepatocellular carcinoma, about 15 had melanoma, 9 had renal cell carcinoma and 9 had head and neck cancer. The point of sequencing TCRbeta in the periphery was to test whether ivuxolimab changed TCR sequence diversity and drove clonal T-cell expansion. In the dose-escalation cohort, over 65% of patients were male, and the mean age was roughly 60 years, with a range of 23 to 79. Intravenous ivuxolimab was administered to patients every 2 weeks at six dose levels: 0.01, 0.1, 0.3, 1.5, 3 and 10 mg/kg. The paper describes the monotherapy dose-escalation part (N = 52 patients) of the phase I trial of ivuxolimab. Patients were allowed to have had prior anti-PD-1, anti-PD-L1 or anti-CTLA-4 therapy, and 40% to 45% of the dose-escalation patients had previously received checkpoint inhibitors. Partial responses occurred in three dose-escalation patients: two with cutaneous melanoma and one with hepatocellular carcinoma.

Points the paper makes about the study in general: Low levels of normalized T-cell clonal expansion were also seen in some patients who did not respond. At doses of 0.1 to 3.0 mg/kg, clonal expansion of both CD4+ and CD8+ T cells in blood was seen between baseline and week 6. The antigen specificity of the peripheral T cells that underwent clonal expansion was not determined. In partial responders in the 0.1-3.0 mg/kg groups, normalized peripheral clonal expansion was found to be among the lowest, especially among CD8+ T cells. On average, CD8+ T cells showed more expanded clones than CD4+ T cells after ivuxolimab.

Genomic DNA was extracted from sorted cells for sequencing of the TCRbeta CDR3 region. TCRbeta CDR3 regions were sequenced using the immunoSEQ Assay. The immuneACCESS repertoire file appears here via TCRdb, limited to in-frame rearrangements. These files lack a portion of the clones; in checked studies, under half of the deficit traces to unresolved V genes, and the cause of the others is not known. For this sample the table gives about 79,000 clones, of which roughly nine tenths were detected only once. Over 10% of the sample is held by the ten biggest clonotypes. From the germline V gene (reference sequence), CDR1 is LNHDA and CDR2 is SQIVND. The CDR3 has 16 amino acids, counting the end cysteine and phenylalanine. Here the CDR3 DNA is all that survives: 48 bases in frame from base 1. Unmatched junction bases come to 10, with V trimmed by 4 bases and J by 3 bases. Patients with a history of autoimmune disease or receiving systemic immunosuppression were excluded from the trial. In every dose cohort, peripheral blood was drawn for TCR sequencing at baseline, cycle 4 day 1, and cycle 7 day 1. The samples were drawn from a first-in-human, open-label, multicenter phase I dose-escalation trial of ivuxolimab. Adults with locally advanced or metastatic melanoma, renal cell, hepatocellular, or head and neck squamous cell carcinoma were enrolled in the trial. CD4+ and CD8+ T cells were sorted separately from peripheral blood before TCR sequencing.

This sequence was found in an adult with an advanced solid tumor such as melanoma, head and neck, liver or kidney cancer. The rearranged chain carries TRBV19 and TRBJ2-3; the junction holds 7 bases that match TRBD1. The specimen was CD4+ or CD8+ T cells sorted from blood, collected in a trial of the OX40 agonist ivuxolimab. The DNA sequence is given as TGTGCCAGTAGTAACCCGGGACAGCCATATACAGATACGCAGTATTTT. This yields the protein CASSNPGQPYTDTQYF.